The next 16 T cell receptor beta chains were all read from a single sample in a study of T cells in narcolepsy. The data were produced by immunoSEQ multiplex PCR, yet TCRdb's version contains in-frame clones alone and is incomplete. The data show fewer than 35,000 clones, roughly 80% seen once. The sequenced sample was memory (CD45RA-) CD4+ T cells from blood. The receptors derive from a human donor in good health.

The rearrangement joins TRBV4-1 to TRBJ2-5; TRBD1 agrees at 12 bases. V trimming: 1 base; J trimming: 4 bases; junction bases outside the gene matches: 7. The CDR3 is 17 residues long. The germline gives CDR1 MGHRA, CDR2 YSYEKL. The chain's CDR3 is CASSQAGTGGAGETQYF. The DNA of the CDR3 is TGCGCCAGCAGCCAAGCCGGGACAGGGGGCGCGGGAGAGACCCAGTACTTC.

This clone occurred once. CDR3 loop: CAWSVGANYGYTF. The CDR3, as DNA: TGTGCCTGGTCAGTAGGGGCTAACTATGGCTACACCTTC. The chain uses TRBV7-9 and TRBJ1-2; a weak D match, TRBD1 (5 bases). The V gene lost 11 bases and the J gene lost 0 bases, with 13 bases spanning the gap. The CDR3 covers 13 residues. The germline CDR1 and CDR2 sequences are SEHNR and FQNEAQ (reference sequence).

The chain combines TRBV10-2 with TRBJ1-5; D is unresolved. The V gene lost 0 bases and the J gene lost 4 bases, with 4 bases spanning the gap. CDR3 length equals 13 residues. The germline gives CDR1 WSHSY, CDR2 SAAADI. The CDR3 spells CASSESANQPQHF. The CDR3 coding sequence is TGCGCCAGCAGTGAGTCAGCGAATCAGCCCCAGCATTTT.

The V call is TRBV6-6, the J call TRBJ1-5; D possibly corresponds to TRBD1 (6 bases). Germline V gives CDR1 MNHNY, CDR2 SVGAGI (reference sequence). The length of the CDR3 is 16 residues. V dropped 7 bases and J dropped 1 base, with 17 bases sitting between them. CDR3: CASTNLRGTSNQPQHF. CDR3 DNA: TGTGCCAGCACCAACCTTAGGGGGACCAGCAATCAGCCCCAGCATTTT.

This chain connects TRBV5-4 to TRBJ1-1; tentative D call: TRBD1 (6 bases). V was clipped by 2 bases and J by 1 base, with 12 bases between them. The length of the CDR3 is 15 residues. Germline V CDR1 and CDR2: SGHNT, YYREEE (reference sequence). CDR3 DNA: TGTGCCAGCAGCTTATTAATGGGGGCGAACACTGAAGCTTTCTTT. This sequence encodes CASSLLMGANTEAFF.

This rearrangement joins TRBV28 to TRBJ1-1; D might be TRBD1 (5 bases). The V and J ends lost 2 bases and 1 base respectively, with 11 bases between them. CDR1 and CDR2 (germline): MDHEN, SYDVKM. The CDR3 is made up of 15 amino acids. Here the CDR3 DNA reads TGTGCCAGCAGTTTACTTCGGGGCCCGAACACTGAAGCTTTCTTT. Translated: CASSLLRGPNTEAFF.

V gene TRBV7-9 combines with J gene TRBJ1-1; possible D gene TRBD1, 6 bases. From germline, CDR1 is SEHNR and CDR2 FQNEAQ (reference sequence). The length of the CDR3 is 15 residues. Trimming left V 4 bases short and J 1 base short, with 13 bases between. CDR3: CASSSRGGENTEAFF. Written as DNA, the CDR3 is TGTGCCAGCAGCTCAAGGGGGGGGGAGAACACTGAAGCTTTCTTT.

The chain carries TRBV6-1 and TRBJ2-5, with D tentatively TRBD1 (6 bases). This CDR3 has 13 residues. V lost 5 bases, J lost 3 bases, and 10 bases lay in between. The germline CDR1 and CDR2 sequences are MNHNS and SASEGT. Here the CDR3 reads CASSQDRKETQYF. CDR3 sequence (DNA): TGTGCCAGCAGTCAGGACAGAAAAGAGACCCAGTACTTC.

This clone appeared once. The chain uses TRBV5-6 and TRBJ1-5; 10 bases fit TRBD1. V dropped 4 bases and J dropped 5; count of bases not matched to a gene: 9. CDR3 size: 16 residues. In germline, CDR1 is SGHDT, CDR2 YYEEEE. The CDR3 loop reads CASSTGTGAGDQPQHF. CDR3 DNA: TGTGCCAGCAGCACCGGGACAGGGGCCGGCGATCAGCCCCAGCATTTT.

The CDR3 region has the DNA TGTGCCAGCAGTCCAGACTGGGGGTGGGCTGGGACCCAGTACTTC. It yields the protein CASSPDWGWAGTQYF. This chain links TRBV2 with TRBJ2-5; D tentatively reads TRBD1 or TRBD2 (5 bases each). V gave up 5 bases and J gave up 7 bases, with 20 bases separating them. The germline CDR1 and CDR2 sequences are SNHLY and FYNNEI. The CDR3 has 15 amino acids.

This chain uses TRBV6-6 with TRBJ1-1; TRBD1 aligns across 7 bases. The germline V gene encodes CDR1 MNHNY and CDR2 SVGAGI (reference sequence). This CDR3 is built from 14 residues. The V gene end was trimmed by 7 bases and the J gene end by 5 bases; junction bases not matched to a gene: 10. The CDR3 sequence is CASKRTGAGTEAFF. The CDR3, as DNA: TGTGCCAGCAAGCGTACAGGGGCTGGGACTGAAGCTTTCTTT.

The CDR3 sequence is CASSLEAAGEQFF. CDR3 sequence (DNA): TGTGCCAGCAGCTTAGAGGCCGCGGGAGAGCAGTTCTTC. The chain employs TRBV7-7 and TRBJ2-1; weak D call: TRBD2 (6 bases). Germline loops: CDR1 SSHAT, CDR2 FNYEAQ (reference sequence). This CDR3 has 13 residues. V lost 1 base, J lost 10 bases, and 11 bases lay in between.

The chain recombines TRBV2 with TRBJ1-1; D is ambiguous. V was trimmed by 7 bases and J by 5 bases, leaving 14 bases between them. Germline loops: CDR1 SNHLY, CDR2 FYNNEI. The CDR3 is made up of 13 amino acids. CDR3 sequence: CASILFSDTEAFF. Written as DNA, the CDR3 is TGTGCCAGCATTCTATTTTCGGATACTGAAGCTTTCTTT. Complete variable domain (other parts from reference TRBV2 and TRBJ1-1): EPEVTQTPSHQVTQMGQEVILRCVPISNHLYFYWYRQILGQKVEFLVSFYNNEISEKSEIFDDQFSVERPDGSNFTLKIRSTKLEDSAMYFCASILFSDTEAFFGQGTRLTVV.

This clone has just one count. This chain connects TRBV25-1 to TRBJ1-4; the D gene is possibly TRBD1 (5 bases). The V end lost 3 bases, the J end lost 3 bases, and 11 bases lay between the germline ends. From germline, CDR1 is MGHDK and CDR2 SYGVNS. The CDR3 length is 15 residues. CDR3 sequence (DNA): TGTGCCAGCAGTGACGTTCGGGGCGCTAATGAAAAACTGTTTTTT. Translated, it gives CASSDVRGANEKLFF. Combining the CDR3 with reference TRBV25-1 and TRBJ1-4 gives the whole variable domain EADIYQTPRYLVIGTGKKITLECSQTMGHDKMYWYQQDPGMELHLIHYSYGVNSTEKGDLSSESTVSRIRTEHFPLTLESARPSHTSQYLCASSDVRGANEKLFFGSGTQLSVL.

This sequence joins TRBV5-6 and TRBJ2-7; D unclear. From germline, CDR1 is SGHDT and CDR2 YYEEEE. The V end was cut by 1 base, the J end by 2 bases, with 10 bases between. This CDR3 spans 14 amino acids. The CDR3 bases are TGTGCCAGCAGCTTGAGGCGTCTACCCTACGAGCAGTACGTC. It is translated as CASSLRRLPYEQYV.

The gene calls are TRBV6-1 and TRBJ1-2; possible D gene TRBD1, 6 bases. Germline-derived CDR1 and CDR2 are MNHNS and SASEGT. The length of the CDR3 is 14 residues. Trimming shortened V by 10 bases and J by 2 bases, and 17 bases separated the two germline ends. CDR3 sequence (DNA): TGTGCCATCACGGGACAACCGCCGAACTATGGCTACACCTTC. This translates into CAITGQPPNYGYTF.